Following are 9 T cell receptor beta chains from one sample sequenced in a study of shared clonotypes between healthy human individuals. Using immunoSEQ multiplex PCR, the repertoire was profiled, and TCRdb retains in-frame clones only, with some absent. In the table there are some 2,100,000 clones, around 95% of which are singletons. The source material was naive CD4+ T cells sorted from blood. The sample's subset: CD45RA+ positively selected. The receptor source for this set is a man aged 18 to 30 in good health.

In regard to this clone: Other DNA variants within this sample encode the same CDR3. The rearrangement links TRBV5-1 to TRBJ2-3; 12 bases agree with TRBD2. With 4 bases clipped from V and 2 bases from J, the junction kept 5 bases outside the gene matches. From germline, CDR1 is SGHRS and CDR2 YFSETQ. The CDR3 runs to 16 residues. The CDR3 DNA reads TGCGCCAGCAGCCTTCGGACTAGCGGGAACACAGATACGCAGTATTTT. Translating gives CASSLRTSGNTDTQYF.

J is TRBJ1-5 and V is TRBV7-8; D call uncertain. Trimming removed 0 bases at V and 3 bases at J, with 3 bases between. CDR3 length: 13 amino acids. Germline V gives CDR1 SGHVS, CDR2 FQNEAQ. The CDR3 sequence: CASSLADNQPQHF. The CDR3 region has the DNA TGTGCCAGCAGCTTAGCGGACAATCAGCCCCAGCATTTT.

This chain links TRBV4-2 with TRBJ1-2, with D perhaps TRBD1 (6 bases). Trimming pared 0 bases from V and 4 bases from J, leaving 18 bases between. CDR3 length equals 17 residues. In germline, CDR1 is LGHNA, CDR2 YNFKEQ. CDR3 region: CASSQERNGQKFYGYTF. DNA for the CDR3: TGTGCCAGCAGCCAAGAACGAAATGGACAGAAATTCTATGGCTACACCTTC.

The V call is TRBV10-3, the J call TRBJ2-1; TRBD2 matches 13 bases. The V gene's germline CDR1 is ENHRY and CDR2 SYGVKD. This CDR3 contains 15 residues. V trimming: 10 bases; J trimming: 13 bases; junction bases outside the gene matches: 16. CDR3 bases: TGTGCCACCGGGGGGACTAGCGGGACCTCGGCCCCACAGTTCTTC. This gives the protein CATGGTSGTSAPQFF.

The chain joins TRBV19 to TRBJ1-2, with 8 bases lining up with TRBD1. V was pared by 11 bases and J by 1 base, with 15 bases of the junction left unmatched. Germline loops: CDR1 LNHDA, CDR2 SQIVND (reference sequence). The CDR3 is 16 residues long. The CDR3 DNA sequence: TGTGCCGTGCTTGGACAGGGATCGGACCTTAACTATGGCTACACCTTC. The encoded protein is CAVLGQGSDLNYGYTF.

J is TRBJ1-6 and V is TRBV28, with D hard to call. The V end was cut by 5 bases, the J end by 2 bases, with 16 bases between. The germline V gene encodes CDR1 MDHEN and CDR2 SYDVKM. This CDR3 is 17 amino acids long. CDR3 nucleotide sequence: TGTGCCAGCAGTCCGGGATCCCTGGGAGCCTATAATTCACCCCTCCACTTT. Encoded protein: CASSPGSLGAYNSPLHF. The variable domain in full, with the rest retrieved from reference TRBV28 and TRBJ1-6, is DVKVTQSSRYLVKRTGEKVFLECVQDMDHENMFWYRQDPGLGLRLIYFSYDVKMKEKGDIPEGYSVSREKKERFSLILESASTNQTSMYLCASSPGSLGAYNSPLHFGNGTRLTVT.

DNA for the CDR3: TGTGCCAGCAGTCGTCCATTGACTGGCTACGAGCAGTACTTC. As protein: CASSRPLTGYEQYF. The chain recombines TRBV7-2 with TRBJ2-7; no definite D call. V was shortened by 6 bases and J by 3 bases, with 15 bases between the two germline ends. Germline V gene data show CDR1 as SGHTA and CDR2 as FQGNSA. The CDR3 length is 14 residues.

CDR3 nucleotides: TGCGCCAGCAGTGATAAGGGAGGGGGAGGAGCATACTACGAGCAGTACTTC. It yields the protein CASSDKGGGGAYYEQYF. V gene TRBV10-2 combines with J gene TRBJ2-7; tentative D call: TRBD2 (7 bases). V dropped 3 bases and J dropped 3 bases, with 21 bases sitting between them. The CDR3 has 17 amino acids. CDR1 is WSHSY and CDR2 is SAAADI in the germline V gene.

In its sample, this clone was seen once. This chain joins TRBV4-1 and TRBJ1-5; 9 bases match TRBD1. The CDR3 is made up of 16 amino acids. The germline CDR1 and CDR2 sequences are MGHRA and YSYEKL. V lost 1 base, J lost 7 bases, and 8 bases stayed unmatched. The CDR3 DNA follows: TGCGCCAGCAGCCAAGCCCTGGACAGGGGTTTACAGCCCCAGCATTTT. Residues: CASSQALDRGLQPQHF.